The clone carrying this TCR beta chain was observed a few times. The antigen is unknown. One entry per CDR3 protein, called by TCRdb with MiXCR from the 5' RACE reads. The sample has around 600,000 distinct CDR3 sequences, roughly 12% seen once. These data originate in a study of T cells after yellow fever vaccination. Study background: Fractions of low cell number were prepared using SMART-Seq v4 Ultra Low Input. Study-wide findings and caveats: Abundant clonotypes (contaminants from the bulk population) could be present in FACS-sorted repertoires. Reappearance after the booster was seen for most primary-vaccination clones, at 95% to 97% CD4 and about 90% CD8.

J was trimmed by 0 bases and V by 7 bases; bases with no gene match: 9. This CDR3 comprises 15 residues. Sequences were derived from PBMCs, sampled on the day of the yellow fever booster vaccination. The source is a man aged 25-45 years who received the YFV17D yellow fever vaccine. The chain recombines TRBV12-3 or TRBV12-4 with TRBJ2-7; TRBD1 matches at 7 bases. CDR3 DNA: TGTGCCAGCACTCTGACAGGGAAGGGCTCCTACGAGCAGTACTTC. Protein sequence: CASTLTGKGSYEQYF.